This TCR beta chain was identified in a study of cytomegalovirus exposure and HLA in healthy donors (dated by TCRdb to the late 2010s). Context from the whole study: An earlier analysis of approximately 600 of the donors reported 250 to 300 Gb of sequence data and more than 90 million unique TCR beta sequences from around 200 million T cells. Of the roughly 400 genotyped donors, about 80% fell in the genetic ancestry cluster associated with self-reported Caucasian donors. In addition to the first cohort of 500 to 850 subjects, a separate validation cohort of 120 different subjects was used. To decide whether each TCR beta V gene segment behaved as functional or pseudogenic, an earlier analysis of several hundred of the donors relied on high-throughput TCR beta sequencing. The number of typed donors differed by locus: roughly 629-640 for A, B, C, DRB1 and DQB1; approximately 520 for DQA1; over 600 for DPA1; and around 470 for DPB1. A handful of DR-DQ haplotypes were handled as single units for association and clustering because linkage in the cohort was strong. Genome-wide SNP genotypes for about 65% of the roughly 670 donors were used in a later genetic analysis, which treated that subset as a discovery cohort. All discovery cohort repertoires had been generated on a single sequencing platform. Across around 400 genotyped donors of the cohort, an average of about 200,000 unique TCR beta nucleotide sequences per donor were sequenced, and approximately 17% of those sequences were non-productive. In a later analysis, previously published TCR beta repertoires from 600 to 850 donors were re-analyzed and high-resolution HLA genotyping was added so that TCR occurrence patterns could be studied. An early release covering around 630 HLA-typed donors comprised about 290 gigabases of sequencing data and around 86 million unique TCR sequences. HLA typing included class I and class II loci at four-digit resolution. Rather than drawing on any new phenotypic data, the later analysis identified candidate immune exposures from TCR beta sequences and the way those sequences occurred across donors. The study combined high-throughput TCR immunosequencing, statistical association of individual TCRs with disease status, and machine learning to predict cytomegalovirus infection status. The study aimed to test whether signatures of past pathogen exposure could be identified by cataloging public T cell receptors. Donor age, sex, ethnicity and CMV serostatus were collected together with the repertoire data. The study used immunosequencing to profile the T cell repertoires of hundreds of subjects and linked those repertoires to cytomegalovirus serostatus.

V is pared back by 3 bases and J by 2 bases, with 13 bases lying between the germline termini. The CDR3 runs 15 residues from the cysteine to the phenylalanine. Just CDR3 DNA is preserved here, 45 bases in frame from base 1. CDR1 and CDR2, looked up from the germline V gene (reference sequence), are MNHEY and SMNVEV. The cohort comprised hundreds of healthy bone marrow donors. At the time of sampling, every cohort member was nominally healthy, though immune exposures that went unrecorded were likely present. The donor was CMV seronegative and belonged to the group of over 350 seronegative cohort members. Each donor provided a peripheral blood sample, and peripheral blood mononuclear cells were used for TCR beta sequencing. Genomic DNA extraction from the blood cell samples was performed with the Qiagen DNeasy Blood Extraction Kit. Library preparation employed the immunoSEQ multiplex PCR assay. A mixture of 60 forward primers for TCR Vbeta segments and 13 reverse primers for TCR Jbeta segments was used in the multiplex PCR. Amplification of the CDR3 region of rearranged TCR beta genes was performed with a multiplex PCR assay on genomic DNA. The amplified TCR beta libraries were sequenced on the Illumina HiSeq System as 87-base-pair reads. The source study handled its data this way. In a later analysis, 70 million to 95 million unique TCR beta chains were counted across the approximately 640 repertoires, and roughly 11 million of these chains were shared by at least two donors. Raw reads were error-corrected and collapsed into unique sequences by a nearest-neighbor algorithm in which closely related sequences were merged to remove PCR and sequencing errors. Alignment of CDR3 sequences to IMGT reference sequences was used to assign V, D and J gene segments. For a sequence to be retained, at least a six-nucleotide match to both a V gene segment and a J gene segment was required. A rearrangement was called productive if the CDR3 had no stop codons and remained in frame with V and J, and every other rearrangement was called non-productive. CDR3 was defined by IMGT convention, running from the second conserved V-encoded cysteine to the conserved J-encoded phenylalanine. In an earlier analysis of approximately 500 of the donors, sequences lacking an unambiguous match to a single V gene segment were excluded. An earlier analysis of 550 to 650 of the donors classified V segments as functional when productive rearrangements were above 56.7% and as segregating when the standard deviation between donors was above 5%. To diagnose cytomegalovirus status from the catalog of TCR beta chain sequences, a statistical classification framework was built. V and J gene assignment, in a later analysis, came from comparing TCR nucleotide sequences with IMGT/GENE-DB human TR gene sequences. A later analysis assigned CDR3 sequences and most-parsimonious VDJ recombination scenarios with the TCRdist pipeline. In a later analysis, every TCR beta chain was defined by the combination of its CDR3 amino acid sequence and its V-gene family, and reads without a unique V-gene family were dropped. In a later analysis, 450 to 600 highly shared, low-generation-probability nucleotide sequences were removed to address suspected cross-contamination and a sequencing artifact. In a later analysis, a clonal expansion index for each public chain was calculated from normalized within-repertoire ranks of inferred template counts. A later analysis computed generation probabilities with a VDJ recombination model fitted to out-of-frame rearrangements, and checked the results against IGoR. In a later analysis, hypergeometric tests were used to score TCR-TCR, TCR-HLA and TCR-CMV co-occurrence, with a repertoire-size bias correction applied to TCR pairs. In a later analysis, false discovery rates were estimated by permuting HLA or CMV assignments 20 times. A later analysis grouped co-occurring TCRs with DBSCAN, adding TCRdist sequence similarity when clustering within HLA-allele-positive subsets. Co-occurrence clustering excluded repertoires with fewer than 30,000 or more than 120,000 public chains, plus five with anomalous nucleotide sharing. TCRdb retrieved this table from immuneACCESS and kept in-frame rearrangements only. Not all clones are present; in checked studies, unresolved V genes account for under half, and no reason is known for the remainder. The DNA was the basis for D and trimming; V, J and clone size are from that table. The sample records about 130,000 clones, 81% of which are singletons. About 0.76% of the sample is in the top ten clones.

Overall results and qualifications from the work: At a false discovery rate of 0.05, a later analysis linked under 20,000 TCR beta sequences to specific HLA alleles. The classifier was reported to diagnose cytomegalovirus status with high specificity and sensitivity in both the original and validation cohorts. A later analysis found that most CMV-associated TCR beta chains appeared HLA-restricted, with HLA associations seemingly driven largely by CMV exposure. Because HLA typing was missing for some donors at each locus, association tests included only the typed subset. Compared with equally common non-associated chains, HLA-associated TCR beta chains in a later analysis were more clonally expanded and had lower generation probabilities. Correlated functional status among segregating V segments might be attributable to linkage disequilibrium, but an unknown experimental factor could not be ruled out. Broadly in line with IMGT annotations, most TCR beta V segments showed up in productive rearrangements about 90% or about 30% of the time in an earlier analysis of roughly 590 of the donors. While some public TCRs were present in many individuals, most TCR sequences turned up only very rarely across donors. In a later analysis, TCR association rates were found to vary across HLA loci, with the most associated TCRs seen for DRB1 alleles and the fewest for HLA-C alleles. The study listed 150 to 200 TCR beta chains as associated with cytomegalovirus. In vitro tests confirmed that a few of the cytomegalovirus-associated TCR beta chains recognize cytomegalovirus antigens. For the cohort, immune exposure information was limited to CMV serostatus. A further reported finding was that TCR beta sequences accurately predicted the HLA-A and HLA-B alleles for most subjects in the first cohort. A later genetic analysis associated a missense DCLRE1C variant with V-gene and J-gene trimming of TCR beta chains, and an independent cohort replicated the association. When HLA alleles, especially DR and DQ, strongly co-occurred, attributing TCR associations to individual alleles was difficult. Only TCR beta chains were sequenced in this cohort, and the absence of alpha or paired-chain data limited detectable features. It was suggested by the authors that the approach could potentially be generalized to other disease states and immunological phenotypes. The presence/absence analyses assumed that sequencing depth was roughly uniform across donors, and that assumption may not be true. The 87-base-pair reads could not distinguish some IMGT-functional V segments, including TRBV6-2 and TRBV6-3, so those segments were excluded. According to a later genetic analysis, donors in an Asian-associated ancestry cluster had fewer N-insertions in productive TCRs than the approximately 630-donor mean. According to a later analysis, parvovirus B19, influenza, CMV and Epstein-Barr virus appeared linked to several top co-occurrence clusters. A cluster of highly shared sequence variants was judged likely to represent a technical artifact of the sequencing pipeline. Because counts were too low, seventeen rarely observed V segments, including chromosome 9 orphons, were left out of the earlier analysis of about 500 of the donors.

A note on this clone: What antigen it recognizes has not been identified. It has no much larger one-base neighbor in the sample; base qualities were not kept.

The sequence derives from a man aged 18 to 35 in good health and CMV-seronegative. Recombination linked TRBV27 to TRBJ1-1, and perhaps TRBD1 as D gene, on 5 matching bases. The specimen was PBMCs. The nucleotide sequence is given as TGTGCCAGCAGTTTGGCGGCAGGGCCTAACACTGAAGCTTTCTTT. Its amino acids are CASSLAAGPNTEAFF.